This T cell receptor beta chain was recorded in a study of early T cells in non-severe SARS-CoV-2 infection. Study as a whole: Bulk RNA from unsorted whole blood was sequenced; chains were unpaired.

Individual cDNA molecules received unique molecular identifiers during library preparation. TCRdb processed the 5' RACE reads anew with MiXCR; each CDR3 protein has one entry. The sample holds 30,000 to 35,000 distinct CDR3 sequences, around 4.3% seen once. From germline, CDR1 is SGHTA and CDR2 FQGTGA. This CDR3 is 14 amino acids long. The trim removed 5 bases at V and 5 bases at J, leaving 8 bases unmatched. Study-level points and caveats: VDJdb-based matching was biased toward anti-spike CD8 responses and missed private and CD4 specificities.

This clonotype was seen ten or more times. Antigen specificity is unknown. The source material was whole blood. This TCR was recovered from an adult who was a healthcare worker with PCR-confirmed SARS-CoV-2 infection or an uninfected control (not recorded which). This chain links TRBV7-3 with TRBJ1-1; 7 bases map to TRBD1. This chain's CDR3 is CASSPQGRRTEAFF. CDR3 DNA sequence: TGTGCCAGCAGCCCACAGGGGAGACGAACTGAAGCTTTCTTT.